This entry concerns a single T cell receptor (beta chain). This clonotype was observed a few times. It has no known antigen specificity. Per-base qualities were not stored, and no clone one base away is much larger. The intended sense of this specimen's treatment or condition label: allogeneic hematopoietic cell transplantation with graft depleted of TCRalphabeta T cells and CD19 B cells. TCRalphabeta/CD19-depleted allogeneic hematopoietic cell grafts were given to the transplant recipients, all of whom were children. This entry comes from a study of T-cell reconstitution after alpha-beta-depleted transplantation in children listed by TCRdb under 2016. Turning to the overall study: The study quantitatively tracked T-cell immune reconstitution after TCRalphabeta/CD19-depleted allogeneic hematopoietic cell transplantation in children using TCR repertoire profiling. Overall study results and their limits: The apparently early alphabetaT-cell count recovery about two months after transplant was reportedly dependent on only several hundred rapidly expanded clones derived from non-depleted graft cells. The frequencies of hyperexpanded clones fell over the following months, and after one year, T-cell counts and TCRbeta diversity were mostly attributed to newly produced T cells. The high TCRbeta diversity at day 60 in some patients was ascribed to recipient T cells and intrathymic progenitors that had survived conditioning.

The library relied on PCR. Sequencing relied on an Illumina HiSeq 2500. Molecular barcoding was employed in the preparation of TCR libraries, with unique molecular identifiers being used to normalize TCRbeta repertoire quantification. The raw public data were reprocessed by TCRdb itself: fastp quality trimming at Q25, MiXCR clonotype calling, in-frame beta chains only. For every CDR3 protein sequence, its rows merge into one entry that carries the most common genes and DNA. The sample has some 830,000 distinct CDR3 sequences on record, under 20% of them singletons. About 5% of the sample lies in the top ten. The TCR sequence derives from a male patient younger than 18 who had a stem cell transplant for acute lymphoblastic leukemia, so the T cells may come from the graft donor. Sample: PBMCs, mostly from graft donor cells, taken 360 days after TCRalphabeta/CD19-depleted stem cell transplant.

The encoded CDR3 is CASSQDSNMGETQYF. The DNA reads TGTGCCAGCAGCCAAGATTCGAACATGGGGGAGACCCAGTACTTC. The rearrangement joined TRBV3-1 to TRBJ2-5, with no confidently assigned D gene. V lost 0 bases and J lost 5 bases; the stretch between them is 13 bases long. The CDR1 and CDR2 encoded by the germline V gene (reference sequence) are LGHDT and YNNKEL. The CDR3, cysteine through phenylalanine, is 15 amino acids long. The sequence is cut down to CDR3 DNA, 45 bases in frame from base 1.